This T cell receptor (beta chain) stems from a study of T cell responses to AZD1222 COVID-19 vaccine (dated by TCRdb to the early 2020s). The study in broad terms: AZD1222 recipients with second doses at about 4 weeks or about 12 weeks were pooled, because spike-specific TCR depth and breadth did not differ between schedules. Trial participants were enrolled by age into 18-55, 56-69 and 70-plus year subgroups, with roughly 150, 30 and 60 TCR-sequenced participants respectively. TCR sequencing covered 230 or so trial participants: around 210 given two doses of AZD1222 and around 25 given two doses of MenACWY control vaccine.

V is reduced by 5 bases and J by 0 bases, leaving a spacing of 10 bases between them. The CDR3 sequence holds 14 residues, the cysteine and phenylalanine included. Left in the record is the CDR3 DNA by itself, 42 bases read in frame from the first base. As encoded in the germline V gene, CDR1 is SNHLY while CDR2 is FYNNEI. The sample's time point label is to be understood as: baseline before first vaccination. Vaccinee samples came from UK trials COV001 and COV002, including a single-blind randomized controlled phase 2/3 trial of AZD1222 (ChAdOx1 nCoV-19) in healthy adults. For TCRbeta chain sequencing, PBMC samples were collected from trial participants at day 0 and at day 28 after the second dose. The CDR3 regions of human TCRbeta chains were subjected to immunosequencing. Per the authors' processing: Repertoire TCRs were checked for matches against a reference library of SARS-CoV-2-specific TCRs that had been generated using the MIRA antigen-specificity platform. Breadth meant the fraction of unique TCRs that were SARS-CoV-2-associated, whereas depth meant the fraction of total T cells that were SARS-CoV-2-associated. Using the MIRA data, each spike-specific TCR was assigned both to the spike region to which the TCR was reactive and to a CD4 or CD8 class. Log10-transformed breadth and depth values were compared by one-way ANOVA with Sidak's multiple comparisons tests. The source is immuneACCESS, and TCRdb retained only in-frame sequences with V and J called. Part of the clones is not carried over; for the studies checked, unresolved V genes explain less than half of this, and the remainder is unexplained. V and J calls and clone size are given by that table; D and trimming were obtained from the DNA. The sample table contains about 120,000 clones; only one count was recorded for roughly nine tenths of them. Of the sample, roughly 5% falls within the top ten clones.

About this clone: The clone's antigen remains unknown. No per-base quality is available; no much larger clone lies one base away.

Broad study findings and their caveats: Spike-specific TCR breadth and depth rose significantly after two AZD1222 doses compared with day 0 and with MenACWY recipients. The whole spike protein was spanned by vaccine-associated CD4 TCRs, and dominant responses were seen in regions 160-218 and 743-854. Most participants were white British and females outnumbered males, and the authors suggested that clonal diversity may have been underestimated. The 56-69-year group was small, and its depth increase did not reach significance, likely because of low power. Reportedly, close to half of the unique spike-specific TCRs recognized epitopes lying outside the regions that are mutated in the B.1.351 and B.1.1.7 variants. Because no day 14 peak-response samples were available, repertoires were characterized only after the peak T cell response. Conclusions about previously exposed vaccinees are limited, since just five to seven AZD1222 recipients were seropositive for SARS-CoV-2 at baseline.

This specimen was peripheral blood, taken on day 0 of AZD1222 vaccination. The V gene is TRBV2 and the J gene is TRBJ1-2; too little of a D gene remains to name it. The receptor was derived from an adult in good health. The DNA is TGTGCCAGCAGTCCCCTCTTAGCTAACTATGGCTACACCTTC. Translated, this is CASSPLLANYGYTF.